These T cell receptor beta chains were read from a single sample in a study of T cells in Graves' hyperthyroidism and ophthalmopathy. One entry per CDR3 protein results from TCRdb running MiXCR on the multiplex PCR reads. The profile shows about 840,000 distinct CDR3 sequences, roughly 40% of them singletons. Material for sequencing was blood. The source is a man younger than 35 with Graves' hyperthyroidism. The CDR3 runs from the conserved cysteine through the conserved F or W. Each record gives: CDR3 length, J gene, D gene, V gene, clone size, CDR3 protein, CDR3 DNA. D genes are given only for firm matches. Rows give clone size only sometimes, using once, few, many, or a class for an expanded clone.

14,TRBJ1-5,-,TRBV10-3,-,CACSPAPSNQPQHF,TGTGCCTGCAGCCCCGCCCCTAGCAATCAGCCCCAGCATTTT
15,TRBJ2-7,TRBD1,TRBV7-9,-,CASSLPGQGPHEQYF,TGTGCCAGCAGCTTGCCGGGACAGGGGCCGCACGAGCAGTACTTC
15,TRBJ1-5,-,TRBV10-3,few,CAIRASAYSNQPQHF,TGTGCCATCAGGGCTAGTGCATATAGCAATCAGCCCCAGCATTTT
15,TRBJ2-7,-,TRBV29-1,many,CSVGEGGSGQYEQYF,TGCAGCGTTGGCGAAGGGGGGAGCGGACAATACGAGCAGTACTTC
11,TRBJ1-1,-,TRBV20-1,many,CSAKGVTEAFF,TGCAGTGCTAAGGGGGTCACTGAAGCTTTCTTT
13,TRBJ1-1,-,TRBV7-2,-,CASGLGQYTEAFF,TGTGCCAGCGGCCTCGGACAGTACACTGAAGCTTTCTTT
13,TRBJ1-6,-,TRBV6-1,many,CASSEVNASPLHF,TGTGCCAGCAGTGAAGTCAACGCCTCACCCCTCCACTTT
15,TRBJ1-5,TRBD1,TRBV19,many,CASSIRGQGNQPQHF,TGTGCCAGTAGTATAAGGGGACAGGGAAATCAGCCCCAGCATTTT
13,TRBJ2-7,TRBD2,TRBV20-1,-,CSAPLAGEGEQYF,TGCAGTGCTCCACTAGCGGGAGAGGGCGAGCAGTACTTC
13,TRBJ1-1,TRBD1,TRBV10-3,many,CAMIGQGGTEAFF,TGTGCCATGATAGGACAGGGTGGAACTGAAGCTTTCTTT
15,TRBJ2-5,-,TRBV18,-,CASSPDRANQETQYF,TGTGCCAGCTCACCAGATCGCGCAAACCAAGAGACCCAGTACTTC
14,TRBJ2-7,-,TRBV12-3/TRBV12-4,many,CASSPLGASLEQYF,TGTGCCAGCAGTCCCCTCGGGGCCTCCCTCGAGCAGTACTTC
13,TRBJ1-6,TRBD1,TRBV30,few,CAWSVQGHSPLHF,TGTGCCTGGAGTGTACAGGGGCATTCACCCCTCCACTTT
13,TRBJ2-5,TRBD1,TRBV5-4,few,CASAPQGEETQYF,TGTGCCAGCGCCCCCCAGGGGGAAGAGACCCAGTACTTC
12,TRBJ1-1,-,TRBV29-1,many,CSVPQENTEAFF,TGCAGCGTTCCACAGGAGAACACTGAAGCTTTCTTT
15,TRBJ2-7,-,TRBV20-1,-,CSARASWGFFDEQYF,TGCAGTGCTAGAGCCTCCTGGGGTTTCTTCGACGAGCAGTACTTC
14,TRBJ2-5,-,TRBV2,-,CASGAPGWRETQYF,TGTGCCAGCGGTGCCCCGGGGTGGCGAGAGACCCAGTACTTC
13,TRBJ1-4,TRBD1,TRBV24-1,-,CATSEDRGEKLFF,TGTGCCACCAGTGAGGACAGGGGCGAAAAACTGTTTTTT
14,TRBJ1-1,-,TRBV29-1,-,CSVSPGGAYTEAFF,TGCAGCGTTTCCCCCGGGGGTGCGTACACTGAAGCTTTCTTT
14,TRBJ1-4,-,TRBV6-5,few,CASSYTTGGEKLFF,TGTGCCAGCAGTTACACAACGGGGGGCGAAAAACTGTTTTTT
9,TRBJ2-7,-,TRBV19,-,CARKYEQYF,TGTGCCAGAAAATACGAGCAGTACTTC
15,TRBJ1-1,-,TRBV5-4,few,CASSPPGARNTEAFF,TGTGCCAGCAGCCCGCCCGGTGCAAGGAACACTGAAGCTTTCTTT
13,TRBJ1-2,TRBD1,TRBV2,many,CASNDDRVTGYTF,TGTGCCAGCAACGATGACAGGGTTACGGGCTACACCTTC
14,TRBJ1-5,-,TRBV12-3/TRBV12-4,many,CASSFGGQNQPQHF,TGTGCCAGCAGTTTCGGCGGCCAAAATCAGCCCCAGCATTTT
12,TRBJ1-1,TRBD1,TRBV10-2,-,CASLGTVTEAFF,TGCGCCAGCCTCGGGACAGTCACTGAAGCTTTCTTT
15,TRBJ2-2,-,TRBV9,once,CASSQDGTPTGELFF,TGCGCCAGCAGCCAAGATGGGACTCCCACCGGGGAGCTGTTTTTT
14,TRBJ2-5,-,TRBV12-3/TRBV12-4,few,CASSLSRGAETQYF,TGTGCCAGCAGTTTGTCGAGGGGGGCAGAGACCCAGTACTTC
14,TRBJ2-5,TRBD2,TRBV20-1,-,CTAIAGTSEETQYF,TGCACTGCTATCGCCGGGACTAGCGAAGAGACCCAGTACTTC
15,TRBJ2-5,TRBD2,TRBV7-2,few,CASSPLSGRWETQYF,TGTGCCAGCAGCCCTTTAAGCGGGAGGTGGGAGACCCAGTACTTC
14,TRBJ2-7,-,TRBV2,many,CASSEADGSYEQYF,TGTGCCAGCAGTGAAGCGGATGGCTCCTACGAGCAGTACTTC
16,TRBJ2-2,TRBD2,TRBV5-4,-,CASSPPGGRRTGELFF,TGTGCCAGCAGCCCCCCGGGGGGGCGGCGCACCGGGGAGCTGTTTTTT
16,TRBJ2-1,TRBD2,TRBV7-9,-,CASSLAGTSGYNEQFF,TGTGCCAGCAGCTTAGCTGGGACTAGCGGCTACAATGAGCAGTTCTTC
15,TRBJ2-7,-,TRBV4-1,-,CASSQAQGRTYEQYF,TGTGCCAGCAGCCAAGCGCAGGGCAGGACCTACGAGCAGTACTTC
19,TRBJ2-6,TRBD1,TRBV15,many,CATSRERWTGGPGANVLTF,TGTGCCACCAGCAGAGAGCGGTGGACAGGAGGCCCTGGGGCCAACGTCCTGACTTTC
12,TRBJ1-1,-,TRBV13,many,CASSFLYTEAFF,TGTGCCAGCAGCTTCCTCTACACTGAAGCTTTCTTT